The rows below give T cell receptor beta chains drawn from one sample of a study of T-cell memory formation after mild COVID-19. TCRdb re-analysed the 5' RACE reads in MiXCR, keeping a single row per CDR3 protein. The sample has hundreds of thousands of distinct CDR3 sequences, around 19% seen once. The sequenced sample was PBMCs or a T cell subset sorted from them (not recorded which). These receptors all stem from an adult woman who had mild COVID-19 (a few samples of this study predate the infection). Cell type and time point are not known. Both conserved end residues are part of each CDR3. A D gene is named only where the DNA matches it firmly. A clone size is listed for some rows: how often the clone was seen (once, few, many), or a class if it is expanded.

v_gene: TRBV5-1; j_gene: TRBJ2-6; d_gene: TRBD1; len: 17; abundance: few; CDR3nt: TGCGCCAGCAGCTTCGGGACAGGGGCGGCCGGGGCCAACGTCCTGACTTTC; CDR3aa: CASSFGTGAAGANVLTF
v_gene: TRBV12-3/TRBV12-4; j_gene: TRBJ1-3; d_gene: NA; len: 15; abundance: NA; CDR3nt: TGTGCCAGCAGTTGGCAGCAGAACTCTGGAAACACCATATATTTT; CDR3aa: CASSWQQNSGNTIYF
v_gene: TRBV7-9; j_gene: TRBJ1-4; d_gene: NA; len: 15; abundance: few; CDR3nt: TGTGCCAGCAGCACCTTGCCCGGGGCCGGGGAAAAACTGTTTTTT; CDR3aa: CASSTLPGAGEKLFF
v_gene: TRBV5-1; j_gene: TRBJ2-1; d_gene: NA; len: 16; abundance: many; CDR3nt: TGCGCCAGCAGCTCGGGACTCCTAGGAGAAAGCAATGAGCAGTTCTTC; CDR3aa: CASSSGLLGESNEQFF
v_gene: TRBV4-1; j_gene: TRBJ1-1; d_gene: NA; len: 14; abundance: NA; CDR3nt: TGCGCCAGCAGCCAACCCAGGAAGAACACTGAAGCTTTCTTT; CDR3aa: CASSQPRKNTEAFF
v_gene: TRBV27; j_gene: TRBJ2-1; d_gene: TRBD1; len: 13; abundance: NA; CDR3nt: TGTGCCAGCAGCATGACAGGGGGTGGTGAGCAGTTCTTC; CDR3aa: CASSMTGGGEQFF
v_gene: TRBV6-2/TRBV6-3; j_gene: TRBJ2-5; d_gene: TRBD1; len: 16; abundance: NA; CDR3nt: TGTGCCAGCAGTTACTCTGAGGCGGCAGGGGGACGGACCCAGTACTTC; CDR3aa: CASSYSEAAGGRTQYF
v_gene: TRBV9; j_gene: TRBJ2-3; d_gene: NA; len: 16; abundance: few; CDR3nt: TGTGCCAGCAGCGTAGATCAGCGGGTGAGCACAGATACGCAGTATTTT; CDR3aa: CASSVDQRVSTDTQYF
v_gene: TRBV14; j_gene: TRBJ2-1; d_gene: NA; len: 15; abundance: few; CDR3nt: TGTGCCAGCAGTTCTACCAGACTCTCCTTGCATGAGCAGTTCTTC; CDR3aa: CASSSTRLSLHEQFF
v_gene: TRBV20-1; j_gene: TRBJ1-1; d_gene: NA; len: 16; abundance: NA; CDR3nt: TGCAGTGCTAGAGATATGATCCGGGACACGAACACTGAAGCTTTCTTT; CDR3aa: CSARDMIRDTNTEAFF
v_gene: TRBV5-5; j_gene: TRBJ2-1; d_gene: NA; len: 15; abundance: NA; CDR3nt: TGTGCCAGCCTCCCCTGGGGAGCAATTTACAATGAGCAGTTCTTC; CDR3aa: CASLPWGAIYNEQFF
v_gene: TRBV30; j_gene: TRBJ2-3; d_gene: NA; len: 13; abundance: NA; CDR3nt: TGTGCCAAAAGCGAGGGACCCACAGATACGCAGTATTTT; CDR3aa: CAKSEGPTDTQYF
v_gene: TRBV12-3/TRBV12-4; j_gene: TRBJ1-1; d_gene: NA; len: 14; abundance: few; CDR3nt: TGTGCCAGCAGTTTAGGAGGGGAGGGGCACGAAGCTTTCTTT; CDR3aa: CASSLGGEGHEAFF
v_gene: TRBV7-8; j_gene: TRBJ2-7; d_gene: TRBD2; len: 13; abundance: many; CDR3nt: TGTGCCAGCAGCTCCCGGGGGGGCTACGAGCAGTACTTC; CDR3aa: CASSSRGGYEQYF
v_gene: TRBV5-1; j_gene: TRBJ2-1; d_gene: NA; len: 16; abundance: NA; CDR3nt: TGCGCCAGCAGCTCAACCTCGGGAAGCTCCTACAATGAGCAGTTCTTC; CDR3aa: CASSSTSGSSYNEQFF
v_gene: TRBV5-1; j_gene: TRBJ2-1; d_gene: TRBD2; len: 16; abundance: few; CDR3nt: TGCGCCAGCAGCTTGCCGACTGGCGGGGGGGGCAATGAGCAGTTCTTC; CDR3aa: CASSLPTGGGGNEQFF
v_gene: TRBV6-1; j_gene: TRBJ1-5; d_gene: TRBD1; len: 16; abundance: NA; CDR3nt: TGTGCCAGCAGTGAAACCTACAGGGGTAGCAATCAGCCCCAGCATTTT; CDR3aa: CASSETYRGSNQPQHF
v_gene: TRBV6-6; j_gene: TRBJ2-5; d_gene: TRBD2; len: 14; abundance: NA; CDR3nt: TGTGCCAGCAGTCAACCTAGCGGGGGGGAGACCCAGTACTTC; CDR3aa: CASSQPSGGETQYF
v_gene: TRBV9; j_gene: TRBJ1-1; d_gene: NA; len: 14; abundance: NA; CDR3nt: TGTGCCAGCAGCCCCCTTCGTGAGAACACTGAAGCTTTCTTT; CDR3aa: CASSPLRENTEAFF
v_gene: TRBV7-9; j_gene: TRBJ2-3; d_gene: TRBD2; len: 15; abundance: few; CDR3nt: TGTGCCAGCAGCGTAGCGGGGGCCTTAACAGATACGCAGTATTTT; CDR3aa: CASSVAGALTDTQYF
v_gene: TRBV29-1; j_gene: TRBJ2-3; d_gene: TRBD2; len: 18; abundance: few; CDR3nt: TGCAGCGTTGAAGCTCTAGCGGTTCCCACCCCAAGCACAGATACGCAGTATTTT; CDR3aa: CSVEALAVPTPSTDTQYF
v_gene: TRBV15; j_gene: TRBJ1-4; d_gene: NA; len: 14; abundance: NA; CDR3nt: TGTGCCACCATGGGCAAAGGGCCACTAAAAAAACTGTTTTTT; CDR3aa: CATMGKGPLKKLFF
v_gene: TRBV5-1; j_gene: TRBJ2-1; d_gene: TRBD2; len: 15; abundance: few; CDR3nt: TGCGCCAGCAGCTTTTTGGTAGCGGGAACTGATGAGCAGTTCTTC; CDR3aa: CASSFLVAGTDEQFF
v_gene: TRBV24-1; j_gene: TRBJ2-1; d_gene: TRBD2; len: 16; abundance: few; CDR3nt: TGTGCCACCAGACCGGGACTAGCGGGAGAGGGAAATGAGCAGTTCTTC; CDR3aa: CATRPGLAGEGNEQFF
v_gene: TRBV7-3; j_gene: TRBJ2-7; d_gene: TRBD1; len: 15; abundance: many; CDR3nt: TGTGCCAGCAGCTCTACAGGGGGCTCGGGGTACGAGCAGTACTTC; CDR3aa: CASSSTGGSGYEQYF
v_gene: TRBV9; j_gene: TRBJ2-2; d_gene: NA; len: 13; abundance: few; CDR3nt: TGTGCCAGCAGCGAACAGGGTGCCGGGGAGCTGTTTTTT; CDR3aa: CASSEQGAGELFF
v_gene: TRBV24-1; j_gene: TRBJ2-1; d_gene: NA; len: 15; abundance: few; CDR3nt: TGTGCCACCCGTACCGTGGGCCTTAAGCGTCTACGGCAGTTCTTC; CDR3aa: CATRTVGLKRLRQFF